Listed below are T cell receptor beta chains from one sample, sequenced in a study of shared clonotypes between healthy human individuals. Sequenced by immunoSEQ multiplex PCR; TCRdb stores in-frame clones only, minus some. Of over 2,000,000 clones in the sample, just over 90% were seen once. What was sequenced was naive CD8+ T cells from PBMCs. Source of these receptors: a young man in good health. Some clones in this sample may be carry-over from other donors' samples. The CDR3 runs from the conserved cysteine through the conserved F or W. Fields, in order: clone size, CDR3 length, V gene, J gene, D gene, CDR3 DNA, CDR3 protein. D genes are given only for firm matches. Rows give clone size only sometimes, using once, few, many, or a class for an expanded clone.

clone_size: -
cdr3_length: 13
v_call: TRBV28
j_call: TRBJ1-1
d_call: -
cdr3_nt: TGTGCCAGCAGTTTATATTCTGAGACTGAAGCTTTCTTT
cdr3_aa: CASSLYSETEAFF

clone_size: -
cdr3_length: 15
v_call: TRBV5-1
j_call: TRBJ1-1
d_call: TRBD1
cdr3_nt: TGCGCCAGCAGCTTGGATACAGGGGGCGAAGTGGGAGCTTTCTTT
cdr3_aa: CASSLDTGGEVGAFF

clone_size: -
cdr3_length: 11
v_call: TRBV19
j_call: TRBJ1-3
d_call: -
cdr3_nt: TGTGCCAGTCGAACTGGCATCACCATATATTTT
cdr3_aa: CASRTGITIYF

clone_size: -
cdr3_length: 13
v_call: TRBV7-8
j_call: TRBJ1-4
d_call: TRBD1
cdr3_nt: TGTGCCAGCAGCTTTAGGGGGCACGAAAAACTGTTTTTT
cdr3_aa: CASSFRGHEKLFF

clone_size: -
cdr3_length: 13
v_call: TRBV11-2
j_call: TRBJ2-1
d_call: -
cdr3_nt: TGTGCCAGCAGCTTGGGGGGAGACAATGAGCAGTTCTTC
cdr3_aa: CASSLGGDNEQFF

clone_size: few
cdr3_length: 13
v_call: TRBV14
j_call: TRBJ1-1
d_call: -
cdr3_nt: TGTGCCAGCAGCCCAATGACGGGCACTGAAGCTTTCTTT
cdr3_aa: CASSPMTGTEAFF

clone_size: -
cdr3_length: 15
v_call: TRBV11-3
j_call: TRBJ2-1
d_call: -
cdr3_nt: TGTGCCAGCAGCCCCACCGGGGACCTCCACGGGGAGCAGTTCTTC
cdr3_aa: CASSPTGDLHGEQFF

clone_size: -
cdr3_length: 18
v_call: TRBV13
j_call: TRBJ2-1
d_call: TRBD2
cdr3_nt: TGTGCCAGCAGGATTCGGAGCGGGAGGGCCGGACTTTACAATGAGCAGTTCTTC
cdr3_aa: CASRIRSGRAGLYNEQFF

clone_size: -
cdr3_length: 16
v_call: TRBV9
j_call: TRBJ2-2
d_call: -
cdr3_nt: TGTGCCAGCAGCGTAACCCCCGGGGACAACACCGGGGAGCTGTTTTTT
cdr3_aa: CASSVTPGDNTGELFF

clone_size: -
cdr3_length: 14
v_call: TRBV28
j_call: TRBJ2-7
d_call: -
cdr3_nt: TGTGCCAGCAGCCGCCCTGCGCAACGCTACGAGCAGTACTTC
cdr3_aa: CASSRPAQRYEQYF

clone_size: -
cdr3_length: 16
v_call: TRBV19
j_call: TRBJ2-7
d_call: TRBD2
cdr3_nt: TGTGCCAGTACCGGGGTACGACGGGAGGATATGAGAGAGCAGTACTTC
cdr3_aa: CASTGVRREDMREQYF

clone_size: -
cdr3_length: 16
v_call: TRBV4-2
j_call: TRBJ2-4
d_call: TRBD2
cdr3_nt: TGTGCCAGCAGCATGAGACTAGCGGGAAACAAAAACATTCAGTACTTC
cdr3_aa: CASSMRLAGNKNIQYF

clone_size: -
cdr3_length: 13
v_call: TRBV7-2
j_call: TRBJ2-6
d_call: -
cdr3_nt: TGTGCCGGCGGGGCCCCTGGGGCCAACGTCCTGACTTTC
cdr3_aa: CAGGAPGANVLTF

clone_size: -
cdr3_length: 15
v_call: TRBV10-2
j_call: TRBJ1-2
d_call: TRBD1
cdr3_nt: TGCGCCAGCAGTGAGTCAGGGGGCAGCTACTATGGCTACACCTTC
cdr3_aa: CASSESGGSYYGYTF

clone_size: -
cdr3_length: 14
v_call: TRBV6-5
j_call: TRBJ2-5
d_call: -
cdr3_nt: TGTGCCAGCAGAGAATACAGGGATCAAGAGACCCAGTACTTC
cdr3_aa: CASREYRDQETQYF

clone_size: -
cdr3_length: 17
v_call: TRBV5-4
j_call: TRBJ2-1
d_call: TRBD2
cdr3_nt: TGTGCCAGCACCAACGAGTCTAGCGGGAGGGCCAACAATGAGCAGTTCTTC
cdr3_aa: CASTNESSGRANNEQFF

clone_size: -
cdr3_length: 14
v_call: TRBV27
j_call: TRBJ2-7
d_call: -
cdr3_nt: TGTGCCAGCAGTTCCCAGCAGTACTCCTACGAGCAGTACTTC
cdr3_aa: CASSSQQYSYEQYF

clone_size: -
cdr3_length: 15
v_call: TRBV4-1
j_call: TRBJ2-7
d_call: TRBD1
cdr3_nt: TGCGCCAGCAGCCAAGCCCACAGGGGGGACTACGAGCAGTACTTC
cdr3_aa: CASSQAHRGDYEQYF

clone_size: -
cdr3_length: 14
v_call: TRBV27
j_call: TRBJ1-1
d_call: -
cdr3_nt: TGTGCCAGCAGTTTATCGGTACAGCTATTTGAAGCTTTCTTT
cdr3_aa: CASSLSVQLFEAFF

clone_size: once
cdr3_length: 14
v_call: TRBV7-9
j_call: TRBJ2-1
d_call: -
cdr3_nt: TGTGCCAGCAGCTTAGCACAGGGGCGGGGTGAGCAGTTCTTC
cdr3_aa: CASSLAQGRGEQFF

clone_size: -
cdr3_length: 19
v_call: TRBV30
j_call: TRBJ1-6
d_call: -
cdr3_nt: TGTGCCTGGAAGTTTGGGAGGGGCCAATCGGCCCTCGGGGATTCACCCCTCCACTTT
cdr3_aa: CAWKFGRGQSALGDSPLHF

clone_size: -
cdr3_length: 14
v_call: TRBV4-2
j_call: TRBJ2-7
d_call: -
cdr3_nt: TGTGCCAGCAGCCTCGGTACAATCTCCTACGAGCAGTACTTC
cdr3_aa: CASSLGTISYEQYF

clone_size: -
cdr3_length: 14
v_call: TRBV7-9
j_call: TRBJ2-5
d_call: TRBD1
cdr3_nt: TGTGCCAGCAGCTTAGCTAGGGGGCGCGAGACCCAGTACTTC
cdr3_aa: CASSLARGRETQYF